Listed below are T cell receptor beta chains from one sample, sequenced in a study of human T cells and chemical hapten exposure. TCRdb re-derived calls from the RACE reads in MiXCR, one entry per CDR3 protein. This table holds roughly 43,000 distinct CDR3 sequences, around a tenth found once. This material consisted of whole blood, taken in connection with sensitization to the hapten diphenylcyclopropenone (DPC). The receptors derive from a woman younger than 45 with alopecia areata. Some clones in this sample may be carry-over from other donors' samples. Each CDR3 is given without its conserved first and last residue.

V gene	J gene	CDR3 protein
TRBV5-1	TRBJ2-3	ASSLALATDTQY
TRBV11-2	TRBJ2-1	ASSFGGNEQF
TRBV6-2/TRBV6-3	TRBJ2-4	ASTPYQGTIQY
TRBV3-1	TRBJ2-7	ASSPHPGPYEQY
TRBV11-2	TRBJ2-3	ASSLDGDRTDTQY
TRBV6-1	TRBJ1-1	ASSEANRDGEAF
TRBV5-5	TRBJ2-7	ASSEWPGGTYEQY
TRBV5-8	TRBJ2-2	ASSLVGPTGELF
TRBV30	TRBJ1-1	AWTGFTEAF
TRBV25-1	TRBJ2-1	ASSETPGPHGQF
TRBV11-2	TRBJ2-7	ASSLAGGAYEQY
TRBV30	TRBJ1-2	AWSATGIGRGYT
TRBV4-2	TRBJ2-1	ASSQGGPGASEPTLYNEQF
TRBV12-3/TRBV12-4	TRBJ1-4	ASSLVGGLNGKLF
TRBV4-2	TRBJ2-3	ASSLLAFSSTDTQY
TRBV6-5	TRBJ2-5	ASSRRDSQETQY
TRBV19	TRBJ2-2	ASEDRLSGELF
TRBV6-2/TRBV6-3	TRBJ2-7	ASSYSASGDAYEQY
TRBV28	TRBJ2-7	ASRTTGTPTYEQY
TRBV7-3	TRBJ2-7	ASSSQRTARMGEQY
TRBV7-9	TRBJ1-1	ASSPGSMNTEAF
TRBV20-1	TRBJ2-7	SGPGQGSYEQY
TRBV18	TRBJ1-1	ATEPTARRTEAF
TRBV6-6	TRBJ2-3	ASSYVSSGGTDTQY
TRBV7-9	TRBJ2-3	AGAGTTAEVAVTDTQY
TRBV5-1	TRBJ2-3	ASSLGTGGRSTDTQY
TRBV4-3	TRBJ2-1	ASSPGTARYNEQF
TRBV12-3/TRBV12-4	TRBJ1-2	ASSLGAGNGYT